The 6 T cell receptor beta chains listed next were all sequenced from one sample in a study of shared clonotypes between healthy human individuals. Sequenced by immunoSEQ multiplex PCR; TCRdb stores in-frame clones only, minus some. Here the sample spans 450,000 to 600,000 clones, less than 80% being singletons. Sequencing used PBMCs. Receptors were obtained from a woman in her thirties or forties in good health. Some clones in this sample may be carry-over from other donors' samples.

The J gene is TRBJ2-3, the V gene TRBV7-2; D uncertain. Germline CDR1 SGHTA, CDR2 FQGNSA. The CDR3 sequence is 16 residues long. Trimming took 3 bases from V and 2 from J, leaving 15 bases between them. The CDR3 DNA follows: TGTGCCAGCAGCTTTTCATCAAGGCTTCTCACAGATACGCAGTATTTT. Protein: CASSFSSRLLTDTQYF. Complete variable domain (other parts from reference TRBV7-2 and TRBJ2-3): GAGVSQSPSNKVTEKGKDVELRCDPISGHTALYWYRQSLGQGLEFLIYFQGNSAPDKSGLPSDRFSAERTGGSVSTLTIQRTQQEDSAVYLCASSFSSRLLTDTQYFGPGTRLTVL.

A few counts support this clone. The V gene is TRBV2, the J gene TRBJ1-2; maybe TRBD1 (5 bases). The CDR3 has 14 amino acids. CDR1 and CDR2 from the germline V gene are SNHLY and FYNNEI. V was shortened by 3 bases and J by 5 bases, with 13 bases between the two germline ends. The CDR3 spells CASSDRARVYGYTF. The DNA of the CDR3 is TGTGCCAGCAGTGACAGGGCCCGGGTTTATGGCTACACCTTC.

The CDR3: CASSLGGGYGYTF. CDR3 in DNA: TGTGCCAGCAGCTTAGGGGGGGGATATGGCTACACCTTC. V usage is TRBV11-2 and J usage is TRBJ1-2, with TRBD1 as a possible D gene (5 bases). V lost 1 base and J lost 5, with 8 bases in between. Germline loops: CDR1 SGHAT, CDR2 FQNNGV. This CDR3 spans 13 amino acids.

This chain links TRBV11-3 with TRBJ2-1; a possible D gene is TRBD2 (5 bases). From germline, CDR1 is SGHNT and CDR2 YENEEA. This CDR3 spans 14 amino acids. The germline V and J ends were trimmed by 1 base and 8 bases, with 12 bases remaining between them. The CDR3 nucleotides read TGTGCCAGCAGCTTAGTCACTTCCGGGGATGAGCAGTTCTTC. This translates into CASSLVTSGDEQFF.

This chain uses TRBV11-2 with TRBJ2-7, with D maybe TRBD2 (6 bases). From germline, CDR1 is SGHAT and CDR2 FQNNGV. V was trimmed by 4 bases and J by 4 bases, leaving 20 bases between them. This CDR3 is built from 16 residues. The CDR3 spells CASSSDLAALSYEQYF. The CDR3 DNA reads TGTGCCAGCAGCTCGGACTTAGCGGCCCTCTCTTACGAGCAGTACTTC.

V usage is TRBV7-2 and J usage is TRBJ2-4; 14 nucleotides match TRBD2. J lost 1 base, V lost 6 bases, and 5 bases had no gene match. Looked up from germline, CDR1 is SGHTA and CDR2 is FQGNSA. The CDR3 runs to 17 residues. The chain's CDR3 is CASRGGLAGVAKNIQYF. CDR3 bases: TGTGCCAGCAGGGGGGGACTAGCGGGAGTGGCCAAAAACATTCAGTACTTC. The variable domain in full, completed from reference TRBV7-2 and TRBJ2-4, reads GAGVSQSPSNKVTEKGKDVELRCDPISGHTALYWYRQSLGQGLEFLIYFQGNSAPDKSGLPSDRFSAERTGGSVSTLTIQRTQQEDSAVYLCASRGGLAGVAKNIQYFGAGTRLSVL.